This T cell receptor (beta chain) was captured in a study of blood T cell repertoires in COVID-19. Overall study context: In each case, the material was cDNA or gDNA derived from T cells, B-cell-depleted T cells, or PBMCs.

The CDR3 has 17 residues. V lost 5 bases to trimming and J lost 3 bases, with 21 bases between them. Germline loops: CDR1 SGHAT, CDR2 FQNNGV. The protocol was immunoSEQ multiplex PCR, while the TCRdb copy is restricted to in-frame clones and leaves out a portion. The sample records about 280,000 clones, roughly 86% being singletons. This receptor was obtained from a man younger than 35 with active or convalescent COVID-19. The chain couples TRBV11-2 to TRBJ2-3; perhaps TRBD1 as D (6 bases). The sequencing sample was made of peripheral blood. The CDR3 sequence: CASSTRQELPGTDTQYF. The CDR3 DNA is TGTGCCAGCAGCACCCGACAGGAGCTCCCGGGGACAGATACGCAGTATTTT.